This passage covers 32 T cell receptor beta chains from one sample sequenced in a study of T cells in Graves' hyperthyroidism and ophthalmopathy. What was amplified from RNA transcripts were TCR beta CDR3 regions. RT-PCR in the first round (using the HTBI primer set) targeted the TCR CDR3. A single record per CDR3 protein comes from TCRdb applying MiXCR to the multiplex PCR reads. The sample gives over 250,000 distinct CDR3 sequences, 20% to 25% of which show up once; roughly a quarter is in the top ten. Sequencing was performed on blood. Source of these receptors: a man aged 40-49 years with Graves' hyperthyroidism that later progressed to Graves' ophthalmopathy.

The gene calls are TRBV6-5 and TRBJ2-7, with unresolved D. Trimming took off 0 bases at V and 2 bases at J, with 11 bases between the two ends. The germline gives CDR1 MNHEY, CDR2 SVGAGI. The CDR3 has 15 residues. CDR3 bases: TGTGCCAGCAGTTACTCGATCGGCAGGACCTACGAGCAGTACTTC. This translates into CASSYSIGRTYEQYF.

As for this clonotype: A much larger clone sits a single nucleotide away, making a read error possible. CDR3 DNA sequence: TGTGTCAGCAGCCAAGAAATTGGGCAGGGTTGGGAGACCCAGTACTTC. This codes for CVSSQEIGQGWETQYF. The gene calls are TRBV3-1 and TRBJ2-5; weak D call: TRBD1 (5 bases). The length of the CDR3 is 16 residues. The germline gives CDR1 LGHDT, CDR2 YNNKEL (reference sequence).

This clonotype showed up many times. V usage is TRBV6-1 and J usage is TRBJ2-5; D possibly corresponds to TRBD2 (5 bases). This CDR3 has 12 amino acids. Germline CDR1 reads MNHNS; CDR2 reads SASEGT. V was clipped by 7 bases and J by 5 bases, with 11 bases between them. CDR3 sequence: CASTERRETQYF. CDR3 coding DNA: TGTGCCAGCACCGAAAGGAGGGAGACCCAGTACTTC.

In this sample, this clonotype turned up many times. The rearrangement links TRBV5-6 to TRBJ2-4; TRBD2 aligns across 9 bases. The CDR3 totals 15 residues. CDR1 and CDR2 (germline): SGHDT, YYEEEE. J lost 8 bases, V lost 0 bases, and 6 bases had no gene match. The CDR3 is CASSLAPSGTHIQYF. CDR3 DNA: TGTGCCAGCAGCTTGGCGCCTAGCGGGACACACATTCAGTACTTC.

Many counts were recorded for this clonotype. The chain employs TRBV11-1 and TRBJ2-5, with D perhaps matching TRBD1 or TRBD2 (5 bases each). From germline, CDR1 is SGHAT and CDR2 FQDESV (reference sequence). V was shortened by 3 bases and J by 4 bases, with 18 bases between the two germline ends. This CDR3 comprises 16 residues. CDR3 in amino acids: CASSFRPISGTETQYF. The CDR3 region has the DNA TGTGCCAGCAGCTTTCGCCCGATCTCAGGGACAGAGACCCAGTACTTC.

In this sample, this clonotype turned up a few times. CDR3 DNA: TGTGCCAGCAGCCCGACAGGGGTAGTCGCCGGGGAGCTGTTTTTT. Amino acid sequence: CASSPTGVVAGELFF. The V gene is TRBV5-4, the J gene TRBJ2-2, with TRBD1 identical over 8 bases. With V trimmed by 4 bases and J by 6 bases, 8 bases remained unmatched. The germline CDR1 and CDR2 sequences are SGHNT and YYREEE (reference sequence). CDR3 length: 15 residues.

This CDR3 is CASSFQVTSPEAFF. CDR3 bases: TGTGCCAGCAGCTTCCAGGTTACTAGCCCTGAAGCTTTCTTT. The V gene is TRBV6-2 or TRBV6-3, the J gene TRBJ1-1, with D unclear. There are 14 residues in the CDR3. The ends were cut back, 6 bases at V and 6 bases at J, with 17 bases in the middle. Germline assignment: CDR1 MNHEY and CDR2 SVGEGT.

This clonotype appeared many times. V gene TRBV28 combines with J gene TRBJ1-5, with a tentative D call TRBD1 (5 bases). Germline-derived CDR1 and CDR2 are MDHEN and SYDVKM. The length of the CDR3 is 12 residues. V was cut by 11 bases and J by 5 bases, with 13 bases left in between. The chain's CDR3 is CAGGRQDQPQHF. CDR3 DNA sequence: TGTGCCGGGGGACGGCAAGATCAGCCCCAGCATTTT.

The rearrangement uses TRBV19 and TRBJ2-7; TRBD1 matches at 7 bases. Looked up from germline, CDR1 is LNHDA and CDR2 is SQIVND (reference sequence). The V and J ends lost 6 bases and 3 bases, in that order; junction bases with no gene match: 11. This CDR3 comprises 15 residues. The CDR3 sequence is CASSRRDSEIYEQYF. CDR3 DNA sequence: TGTGCCAGTAGCAGACGGGACAGCGAAATCTACGAGCAGTACTTC.

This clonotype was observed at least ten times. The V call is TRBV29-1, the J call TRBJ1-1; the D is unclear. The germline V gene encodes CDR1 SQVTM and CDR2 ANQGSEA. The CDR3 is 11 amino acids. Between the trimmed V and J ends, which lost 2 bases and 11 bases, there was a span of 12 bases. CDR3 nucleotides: TGCAGCGTTGAAATACAGTGGTCGGCTTTCTTT. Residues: CSVEIQWSAFF.

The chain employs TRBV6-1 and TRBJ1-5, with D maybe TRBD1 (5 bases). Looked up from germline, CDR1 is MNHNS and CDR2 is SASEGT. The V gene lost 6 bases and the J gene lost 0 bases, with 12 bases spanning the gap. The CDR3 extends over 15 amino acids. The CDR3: CASSLGTYSNQPQHF. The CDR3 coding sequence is TGTGCCAGCAGCCTAGGGACGTATAGCAATCAGCCCCAGCATTTT.

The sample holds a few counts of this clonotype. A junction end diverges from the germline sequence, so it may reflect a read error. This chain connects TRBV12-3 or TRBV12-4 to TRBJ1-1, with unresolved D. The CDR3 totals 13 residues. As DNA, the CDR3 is TGTGCCAGCAGTTTAGGCATCTACACTGATGCTTTCTTT. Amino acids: CASSLGIYTDAFF.

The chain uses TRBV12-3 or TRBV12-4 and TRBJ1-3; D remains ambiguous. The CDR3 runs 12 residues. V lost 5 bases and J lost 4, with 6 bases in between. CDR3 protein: CASSPVGNTIYF. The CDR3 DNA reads TGTGCCAGCAGTCCCGTCGGAAACACCATATATTTT.

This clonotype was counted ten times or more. The chain's CDR3 is CASTLGTRNTGELFF. The CDR3 bases are TGCGCCAGCACCCTCGGAACACGGAACACCGGGGAGCTGTTTTTT. The chain carries TRBV5-1 and TRBJ2-2; D is undetermined. CDR1 SGHRS and CDR2 YFSETQ come from the germline V gene. The CDR3 is 15 residues long. The ends were cut back, 6 bases at V and 1 base at J, with 13 bases in the middle.

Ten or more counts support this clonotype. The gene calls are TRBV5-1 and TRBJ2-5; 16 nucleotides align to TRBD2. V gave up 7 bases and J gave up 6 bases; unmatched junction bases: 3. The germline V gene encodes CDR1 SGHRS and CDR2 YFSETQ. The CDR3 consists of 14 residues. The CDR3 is CASGTSGRAKTQYF. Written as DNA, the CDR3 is TGCGCCAGCGGGACTAGCGGGAGGGCAAAGACCCAGTACTTC.

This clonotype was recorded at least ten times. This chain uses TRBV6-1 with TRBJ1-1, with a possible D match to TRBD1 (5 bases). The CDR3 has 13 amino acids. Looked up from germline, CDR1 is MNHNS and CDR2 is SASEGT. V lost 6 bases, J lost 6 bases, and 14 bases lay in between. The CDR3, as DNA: TGTGCCAGCAGGCCAATAGACAGCCCTGAAGCTTTCTTT. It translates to CASRPIDSPEAFF.

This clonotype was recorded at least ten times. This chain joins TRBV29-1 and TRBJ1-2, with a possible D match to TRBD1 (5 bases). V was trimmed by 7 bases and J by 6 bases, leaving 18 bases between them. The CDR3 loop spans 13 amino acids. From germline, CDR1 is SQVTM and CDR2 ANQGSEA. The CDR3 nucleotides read TGCAGCGCCGAGGGACTGCAATCCCATGGCTACACCTTC. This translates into CSAEGLQSHGYTF. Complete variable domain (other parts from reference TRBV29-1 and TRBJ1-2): SAVISQKPSRDICQRGTSLTIQCQVDSQVTMMFWYRQQPGQSLTLIATANQGSEATYESGFVIDKFPISRPNLTFSTLTVSNMSPEDSSIYLCSAEGLQSHGYTFGSGTRLTVV.

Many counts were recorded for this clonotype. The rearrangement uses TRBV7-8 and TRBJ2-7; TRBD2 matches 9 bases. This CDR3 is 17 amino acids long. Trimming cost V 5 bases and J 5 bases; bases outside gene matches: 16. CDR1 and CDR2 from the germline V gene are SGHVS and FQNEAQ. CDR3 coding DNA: TGTGCCAGCAGCCGGGACAAAGTAGCGGGAGTTTTCAACGAGCAGTACTTC. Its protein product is CASSRDKVAGVFNEQYF. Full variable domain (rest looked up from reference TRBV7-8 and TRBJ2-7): GAGVSQSPRYKVAKRGQDVALRCDPISGHVSLFWYQQALGQGPEFLTYFQNEAQLDKSGLPSDRFFAERPEGSVSTLKIQRTQQEDSAVYLCASSRDKVAGVFNEQYFGPGTRLTVT.

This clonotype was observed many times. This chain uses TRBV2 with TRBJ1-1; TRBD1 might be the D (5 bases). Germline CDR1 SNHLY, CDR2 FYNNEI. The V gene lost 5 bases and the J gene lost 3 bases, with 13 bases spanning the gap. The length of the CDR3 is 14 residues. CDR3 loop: CASSRWGLDTEAFF. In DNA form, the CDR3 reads TGTGCCAGCAGTCGATGGGGGTTGGACACTGAAGCTTTCTTT.

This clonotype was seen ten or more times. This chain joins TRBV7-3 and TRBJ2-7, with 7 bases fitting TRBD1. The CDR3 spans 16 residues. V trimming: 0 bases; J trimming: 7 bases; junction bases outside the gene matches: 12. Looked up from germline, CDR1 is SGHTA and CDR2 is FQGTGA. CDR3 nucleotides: TGTGCCAGCAGCTTAACGGCTCTGACAGGGCTCGTGGAGCAGTACTTC. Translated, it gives CASSLTALTGLVEQYF.

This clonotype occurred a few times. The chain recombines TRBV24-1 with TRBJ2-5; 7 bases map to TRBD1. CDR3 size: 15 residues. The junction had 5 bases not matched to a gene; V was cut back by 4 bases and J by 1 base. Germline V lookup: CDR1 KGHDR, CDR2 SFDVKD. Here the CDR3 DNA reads TGTGCCACCAGTGACGCGGACAGGCTCCAAGAGACCCAGTACTTC. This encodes CATSDADRLQETQYF.

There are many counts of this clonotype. Here the CDR3 DNA reads TGTGCCAGCAGCGTCCTGGGAGACAGGGAAATACTATATAGCAATCAGCCCCAGCATTTT. Translation: CASSVLGDREILYSNQPQHF. V and J are TRBV9 and TRBJ1-5, with 7 nucleotides matching TRBD1. Germline CDR1 and CDR2: SGDLS and YYNGEE. The CDR3 totals 20 residues. Germline trimming cut 2 bases from V and 0 bases from J; bases unmatched to any gene: 17.

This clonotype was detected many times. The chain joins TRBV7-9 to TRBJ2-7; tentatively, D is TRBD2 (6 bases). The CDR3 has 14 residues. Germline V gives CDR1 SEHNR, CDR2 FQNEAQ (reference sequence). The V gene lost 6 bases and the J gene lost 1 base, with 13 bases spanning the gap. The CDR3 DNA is TGTGCCAGCAGTCGGCCGGGGGTTTCCTACGAGCAGTACTTC. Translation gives CASSRPGVSYEQYF.

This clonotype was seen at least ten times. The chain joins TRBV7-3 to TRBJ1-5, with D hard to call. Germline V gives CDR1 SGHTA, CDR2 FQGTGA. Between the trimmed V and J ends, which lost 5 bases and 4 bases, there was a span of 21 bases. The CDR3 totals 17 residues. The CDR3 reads CASSPPSRCGRNQPQHF. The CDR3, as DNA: TGTGCCAGCAGCCCTCCTAGTCGGTGCGGTCGAAATCAGCCCCAGCATTTT.

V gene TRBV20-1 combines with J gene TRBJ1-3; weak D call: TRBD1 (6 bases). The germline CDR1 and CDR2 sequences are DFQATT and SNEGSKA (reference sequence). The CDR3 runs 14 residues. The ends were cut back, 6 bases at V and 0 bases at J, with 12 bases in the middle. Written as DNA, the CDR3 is TGCAGTGCAAGGACAGTCTACTCTGGAAACACCATATATTTT. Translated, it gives CSARTVYSGNTIYF.

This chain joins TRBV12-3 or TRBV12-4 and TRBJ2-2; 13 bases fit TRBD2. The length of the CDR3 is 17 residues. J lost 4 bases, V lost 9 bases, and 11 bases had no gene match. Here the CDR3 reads CASRTSGRDEITGELFF. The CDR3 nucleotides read TGTGCCAGTCGAACTAGCGGGAGGGACGAGATCACCGGGGAGCTGTTTTTT.

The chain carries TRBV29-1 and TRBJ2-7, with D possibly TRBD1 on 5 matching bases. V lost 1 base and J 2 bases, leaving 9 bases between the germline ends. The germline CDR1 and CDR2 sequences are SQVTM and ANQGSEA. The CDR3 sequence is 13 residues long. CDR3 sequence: CSVEGRAPYEQYF. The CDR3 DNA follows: TGCAGCGTTGAAGGCAGGGCCCCCTACGAGCAGTACTTC.

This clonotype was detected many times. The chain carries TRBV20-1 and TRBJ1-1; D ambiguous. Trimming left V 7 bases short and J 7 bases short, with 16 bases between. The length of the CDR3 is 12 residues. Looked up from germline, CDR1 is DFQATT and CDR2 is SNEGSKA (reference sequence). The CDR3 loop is CSVSWFSDEAFF. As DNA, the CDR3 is TGCAGTGTTAGTTGGTTCAGTGATGAAGCTTTCTTT.

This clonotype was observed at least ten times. The chain's CDR3 is CASSEVAEAFF. CDR3 nucleotides: TGTGCCAGCAGTGAAGTGGCAGAAGCTTTCTTT. The chain carries TRBV2 and TRBJ1-1; D remains ambiguous. V gave up 1 base and J gave up 8 bases, with 5 bases separating them. The CDR3 is made up of 11 amino acids. Germline V gene lookup returns CDR1 SNHLY and CDR2 FYNNEI.

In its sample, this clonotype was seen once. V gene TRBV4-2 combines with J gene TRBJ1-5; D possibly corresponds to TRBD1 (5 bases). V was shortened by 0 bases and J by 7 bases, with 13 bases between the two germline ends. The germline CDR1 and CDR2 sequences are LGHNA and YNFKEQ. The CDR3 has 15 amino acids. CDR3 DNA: TGTGCCAGCAGCCAAGAGGCAGGGAGGTACCAGCCCCAGCATTTT. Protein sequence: CASSQEAGRYQPQHF.

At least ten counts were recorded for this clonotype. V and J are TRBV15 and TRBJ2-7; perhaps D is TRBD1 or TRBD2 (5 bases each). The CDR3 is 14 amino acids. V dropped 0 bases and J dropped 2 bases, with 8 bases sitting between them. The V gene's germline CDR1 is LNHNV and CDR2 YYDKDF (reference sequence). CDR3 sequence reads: CATSRDGGPYEQYF. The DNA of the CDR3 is TGTGCCACCAGCAGAGATGGGGGTCCCTACGAGCAGTACTTC.

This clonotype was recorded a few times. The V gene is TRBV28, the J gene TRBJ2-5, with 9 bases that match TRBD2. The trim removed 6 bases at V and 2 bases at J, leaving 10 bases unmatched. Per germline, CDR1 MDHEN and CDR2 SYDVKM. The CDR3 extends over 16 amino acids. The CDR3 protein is CASSSITSGFQETQYF. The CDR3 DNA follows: TGTGCCAGCAGCTCAATTACTAGCGGGTTTCAAGAGACCCAGTACTTC.